The source of this T cell receptor beta chain is a study of T cells in Graves' hyperthyroidism and ophthalmopathy. Overall study results and limits: Blood samples included most of the expanded thyroid clonotypes exceeding 0.001. It was a median around 6 months before onset that the model predicted ophthalmopathy.

Amplification of TCR beta CDR3 regions was performed using RNA transcripts as template. In the first-round RT-PCR of the TCR CDR3, the HTBI primer set was used. TCRdb reprocessed the multiplex PCR reads with MiXCR, giving one entry per CDR3 protein. The table lists about 380,000 distinct CDR3 sequences, about 13% of them singletons. A word on this clonotype: The target antigen is unknown.

Germline V gives CDR1 DFQATT, CDR2 SNEGSKA (reference sequence). The length of the CDR3 is 15 residues. V trimming: 5 bases; J trimming: 4 bases; junction bases outside the gene matches: 10. The chain recombines TRBV20-1 with TRBJ2-1; 8 bases are shared with TRBD2. The source is a man under 40 with Graves' hyperthyroidism that later progressed to Graves' ophthalmopathy. Sequencing was carried out using blood. In DNA form, the CDR3 reads TGCAGTGCTGATACGGGGGGGCTGGGATACAATGAGCAGTTCTTC. The encoded protein is CSADTGGLGYNEQFF.